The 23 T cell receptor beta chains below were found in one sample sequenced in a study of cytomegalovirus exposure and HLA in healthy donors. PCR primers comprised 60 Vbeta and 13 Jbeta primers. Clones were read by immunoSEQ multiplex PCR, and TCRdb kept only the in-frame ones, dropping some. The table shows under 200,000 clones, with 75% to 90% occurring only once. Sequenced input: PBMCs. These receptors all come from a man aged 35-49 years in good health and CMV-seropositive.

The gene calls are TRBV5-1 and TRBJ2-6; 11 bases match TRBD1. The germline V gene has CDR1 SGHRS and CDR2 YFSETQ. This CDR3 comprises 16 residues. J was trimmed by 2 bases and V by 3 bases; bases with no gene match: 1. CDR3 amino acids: CASSSGQGAGANVLTF. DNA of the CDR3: TGCGCCAGCAGCTCGGGACAGGGGGCTGGGGCCAACGTCCTGACTTTC.

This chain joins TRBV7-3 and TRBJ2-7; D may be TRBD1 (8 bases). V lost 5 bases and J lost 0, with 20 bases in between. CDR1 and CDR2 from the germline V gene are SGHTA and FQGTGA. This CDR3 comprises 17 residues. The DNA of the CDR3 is TGTGCCAGCAGCCACGACAGGGGTTCGGGGGGCTCCTACGAGCAGTACTTC. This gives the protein CASSHDRGSGGSYEQYF.

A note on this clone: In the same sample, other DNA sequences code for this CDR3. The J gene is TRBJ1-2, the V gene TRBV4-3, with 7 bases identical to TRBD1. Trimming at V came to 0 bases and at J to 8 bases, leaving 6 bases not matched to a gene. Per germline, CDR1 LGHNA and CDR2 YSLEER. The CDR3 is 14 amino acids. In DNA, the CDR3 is TGCGCCAGCAGCCAAGAAGGGGGCGCCGGGGGCTACACCTTC. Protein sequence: CASSQEGGAGGYTF.

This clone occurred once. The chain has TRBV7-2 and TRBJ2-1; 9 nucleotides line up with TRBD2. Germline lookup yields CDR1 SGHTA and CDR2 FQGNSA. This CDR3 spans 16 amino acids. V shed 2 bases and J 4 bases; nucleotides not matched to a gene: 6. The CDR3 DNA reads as TGTGCCAGCAGCTTAAGCCAAGCGGGGGGTTACAATGAGCAGTTCTTC. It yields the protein CASSLSQAGGYNEQFF.

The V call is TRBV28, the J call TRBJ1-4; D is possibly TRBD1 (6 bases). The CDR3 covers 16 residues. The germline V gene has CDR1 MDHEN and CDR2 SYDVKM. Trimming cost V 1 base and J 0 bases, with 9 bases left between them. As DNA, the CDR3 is TGTGCCAGCAGTTTATACGGACAGCCAACTAATGAAAAACTGTTTTTT. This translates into CASSLYGQPTNEKLFF.

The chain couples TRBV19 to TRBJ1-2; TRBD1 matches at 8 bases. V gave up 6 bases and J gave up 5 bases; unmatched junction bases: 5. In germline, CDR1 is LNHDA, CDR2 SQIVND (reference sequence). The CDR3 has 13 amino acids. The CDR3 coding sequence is TGTGCCAGTAGCACCGGACAGGGTTATGGCTACACCTTC. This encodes CASSTGQGYGYTF. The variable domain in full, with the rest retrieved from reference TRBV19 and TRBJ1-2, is DGGITQSPKYLFRKEGQNVTLSCEQNLNHDAMYWYRQDPGQGLRLIYYSQIVNDFQKGDIAEGYSVSREKKESFPLTVTSAQKNPTAFYLCASSTGQGYGYTFGSGTRLTVV.

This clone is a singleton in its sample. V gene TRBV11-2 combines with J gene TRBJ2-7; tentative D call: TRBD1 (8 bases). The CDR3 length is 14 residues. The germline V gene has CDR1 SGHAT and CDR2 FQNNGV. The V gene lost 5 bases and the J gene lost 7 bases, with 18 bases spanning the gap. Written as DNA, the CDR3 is TGTGCCAGCAGCCTACAGGGGGGGGGCGGGGAGCAGTACTTC. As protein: CASSLQGGGGEQYF.

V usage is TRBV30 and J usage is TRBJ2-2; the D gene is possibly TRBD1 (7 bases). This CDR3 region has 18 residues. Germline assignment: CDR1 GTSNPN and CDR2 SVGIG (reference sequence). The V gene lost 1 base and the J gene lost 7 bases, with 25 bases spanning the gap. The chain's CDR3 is CAWSDVEGAWMEGGELFF. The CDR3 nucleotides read TGTGCCTGGAGTGATGTAGAGGGGGCATGGATGGAGGGCGGGGAGCTGTTTTTT. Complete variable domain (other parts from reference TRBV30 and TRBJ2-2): SQTIHQWPATLVQPVGSPLSLECTVEGTSNPNLYWYRQAAGRGLQLLFYSVGIGQISSEVPQNLSASRPQDRQFILSSKKLLLSDSGFYLCAWSDVEGAWMEGGELFFGEGSRLTVL.

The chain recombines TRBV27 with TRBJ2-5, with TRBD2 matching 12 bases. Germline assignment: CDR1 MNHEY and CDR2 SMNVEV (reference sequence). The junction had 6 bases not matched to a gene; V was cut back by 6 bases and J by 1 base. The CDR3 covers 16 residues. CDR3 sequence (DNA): TGTGCCAGCAGGCCCCTAGCGGGGGGGATCCAAGAGACCCAGTACTTC. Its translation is CASRPLAGGIQETQYF.

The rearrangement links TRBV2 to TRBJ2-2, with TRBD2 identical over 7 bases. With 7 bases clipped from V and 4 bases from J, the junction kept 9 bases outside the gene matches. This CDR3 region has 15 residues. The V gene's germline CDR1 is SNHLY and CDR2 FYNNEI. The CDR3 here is CASMGGRRGTGELFF. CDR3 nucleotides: TGTGCCAGCATGGGGGGGAGACGGGGCACCGGGGAGCTGTTTTTT.

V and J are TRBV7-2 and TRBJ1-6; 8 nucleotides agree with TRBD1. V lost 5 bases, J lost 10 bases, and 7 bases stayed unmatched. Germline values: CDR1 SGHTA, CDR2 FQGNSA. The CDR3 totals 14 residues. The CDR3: CASSPGQGGSPLHF. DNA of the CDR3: TGTGCCAGCAGCCCAGGACAGGGAGGCTCACCCCTCCACTTT.

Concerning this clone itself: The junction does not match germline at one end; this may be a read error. The CDR3 region is CSSLGDTEAFF. The CDR3 DNA follows: TGTTCCAGCCTAGGCGACACTGAAGCTTTCTTT. V and J are TRBV7-9 and TRBJ1-1; D unresolved. The CDR3 spans 11 residues. Germline-derived CDR1 and CDR2 are SEHNR and FQNEAQ (reference sequence).

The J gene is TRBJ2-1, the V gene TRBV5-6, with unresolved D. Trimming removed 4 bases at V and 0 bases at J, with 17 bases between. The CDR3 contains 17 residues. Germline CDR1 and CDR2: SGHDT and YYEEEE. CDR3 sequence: CASSPQQTIGSYNEQFF. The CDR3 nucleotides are TGTGCCAGCAGCCCACAACAGACGATTGGCTCCTACAATGAGCAGTTCTTC.

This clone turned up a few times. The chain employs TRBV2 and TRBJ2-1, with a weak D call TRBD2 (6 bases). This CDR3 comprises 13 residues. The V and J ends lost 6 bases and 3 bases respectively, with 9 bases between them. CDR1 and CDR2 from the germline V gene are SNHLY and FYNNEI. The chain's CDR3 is CASRTRVYNEQFF. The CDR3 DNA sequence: TGTGCCAGCAGGACTAGAGTCTACAATGAGCAGTTCTTC.

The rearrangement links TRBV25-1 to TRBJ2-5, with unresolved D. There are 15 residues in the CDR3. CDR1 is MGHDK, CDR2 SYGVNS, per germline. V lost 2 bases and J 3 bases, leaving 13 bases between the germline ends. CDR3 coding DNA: TGTGCCAGCAGTGAACGCGGAGCCCTTAAAGAGACCCAGTACTTC. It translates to CASSERGALKETQYF.

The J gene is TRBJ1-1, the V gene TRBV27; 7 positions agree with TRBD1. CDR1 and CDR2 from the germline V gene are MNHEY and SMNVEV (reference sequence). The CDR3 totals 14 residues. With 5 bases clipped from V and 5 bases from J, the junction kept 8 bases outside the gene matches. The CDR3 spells CASSPIRGATEAFF. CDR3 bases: TGTGCCAGCAGTCCGATCAGGGGGGCGACTGAAGCTTTCTTT.

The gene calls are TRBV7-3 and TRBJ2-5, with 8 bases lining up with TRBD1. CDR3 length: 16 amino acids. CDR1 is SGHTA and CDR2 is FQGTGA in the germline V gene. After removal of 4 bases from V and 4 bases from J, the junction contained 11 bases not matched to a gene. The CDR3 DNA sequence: TGTGCCAGCAGCTATCAGGGGGCAAAGGAGATAGAGACCCAGTACTTC. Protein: CASSYQGAKEIETQYF.

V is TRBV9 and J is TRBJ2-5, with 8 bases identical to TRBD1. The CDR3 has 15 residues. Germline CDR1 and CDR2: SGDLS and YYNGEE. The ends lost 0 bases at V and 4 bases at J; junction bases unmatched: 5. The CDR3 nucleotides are TGTGCCAGCAGCGTAGGGCCAGGGGGCACAGAGACCCAGTACTTC. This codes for CASSVGPGGTETQYF.

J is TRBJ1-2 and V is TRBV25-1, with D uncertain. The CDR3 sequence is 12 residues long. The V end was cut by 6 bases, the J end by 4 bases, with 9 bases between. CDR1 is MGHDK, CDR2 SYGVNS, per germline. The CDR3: CASSNSFYGYTF. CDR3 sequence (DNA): TGTGCCAGCAGCAACAGCTTCTATGGCTACACCTTC.

CDR3 nucleotides: TGTGCCAGCAGAGGGGGGGGGCTTTCAGATACGCAGTATTTT. This gives the protein CASRGGGLSDTQYF. The chain links TRBV27 to TRBJ2-3, with D possibly TRBD2 on 7 matching bases. V lost 6 bases and J 4 bases, leaving 14 bases between the germline ends. The CDR3 is 14 amino acids. Germline V gene lookup returns CDR1 MNHEY and CDR2 SMNVEV (reference sequence).

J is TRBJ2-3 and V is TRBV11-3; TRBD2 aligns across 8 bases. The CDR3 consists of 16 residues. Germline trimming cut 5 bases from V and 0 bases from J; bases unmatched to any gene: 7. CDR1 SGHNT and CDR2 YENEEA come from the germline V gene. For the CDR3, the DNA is TGTGCCAGCAGCCCCGGGGTAGCGGGAAGCACAGATACGCAGTATTTT. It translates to CASSPGVAGSTDTQYF.

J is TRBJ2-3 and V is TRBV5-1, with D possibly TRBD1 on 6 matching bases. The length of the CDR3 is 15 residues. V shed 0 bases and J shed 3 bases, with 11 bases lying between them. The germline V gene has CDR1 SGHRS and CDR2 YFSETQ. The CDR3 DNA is TGCGCCAGCAGCTTGGGTCAGGGGTGGACAGATACGCAGTATTTT. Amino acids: CASSLGQGWTDTQYF. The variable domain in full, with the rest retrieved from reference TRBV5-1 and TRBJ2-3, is KAGVTQTPRYLIKTRGQQVTLSCSPISGHRSVSWYQQTPGQGLQFLFEYFSETQRNKGNFPGRFSGRQFSNSRSEMNVSTLELGDSALYLCASSLGQGWTDTQYFGPGTRLTVL.

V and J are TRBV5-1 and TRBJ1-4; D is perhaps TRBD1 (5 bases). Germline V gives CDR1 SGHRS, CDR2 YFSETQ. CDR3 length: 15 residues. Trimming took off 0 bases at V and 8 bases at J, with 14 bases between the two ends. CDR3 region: CASSLAGQGGEKLFF. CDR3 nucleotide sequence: TGCGCCAGCAGCTTGGCGGGGCAGGGAGGGGAAAAACTGTTTTTT.